The 21 T cell receptor beta chains given below trace back to one sample, sequenced in a study of control samples from healthy donors and cancer patients (dated by TCRdb to the early 2020s). Receptor libraries were prepared by the immunoSEQ multiplex PCR assay. The immuneACCESS repertoire file appears here via TCRdb, limited to in-frame rearrangements. These files lack a portion of the clones; in checked studies, under half of the deficit traces to unresolved V genes, and the cause of the others is not known. For this sample there are roughly 83,000 clones; roughly 78% appear just once. The ten largest clones capture about 9.8% of the sample. The specimen was blood. The receptors stem from a woman between 55 and 75 years old in good health.

The chain couples TRBV28 to TRBJ2-1; D might be TRBD1 (6 bases). Germline CDR1 is MDHEN and CDR2 is SYDVKM. V lost 6 bases and J lost 8, with 14 bases in between. This CDR3 comprises 13 residues. CDR3 nucleotides: TGTGCCAGCAGCCCCATCAGGGGCGATGAGCAGTTCTTC. It translates to CASSPIRGDEQFF. Looking up the rest from reference TRBV28 and TRBJ2-1 gives the full variable domain: DVKVTQSSRYLVKRTGEKVFLECVQDMDHENMFWYRQDPGLGLRLIYFSYDVKMKEKGDIPEGYSVSREKKERFSLILESASTNQTSMYLCASSPIRGDEQFFGPGTRLTVL.

The genes are TRBV6-6 and TRBJ1-6; TRBD1 aligns across 8 bases. CDR3 length: 15 residues. V trimming: 6 bases; J trimming: 4 bases; junction bases outside the gene matches: 5. Germline lookup yields CDR1 MNHNY and CDR2 SVGAGI (reference sequence). CDR3 protein: CASRGTGNYNSPLHF. CDR3 sequence (DNA): TGTGCCAGCAGGGGGACAGGCAATTATAATTCACCCCTCCACTTT.

The genes are TRBV5-1 and TRBJ2-7; D call uncertain. Deletions cut 3 bases from V and 3 bases from J, with 4 bases between. The germline gives CDR1 SGHRS, CDR2 YFSETQ. The CDR3 length is 11 residues. This CDR3 is CASSSDYEQYF. CDR3 sequence (DNA): TGCGCCAGCAGCTCAGACTACGAGCAGTACTTC.

This clone was seen once. The rearrangement links TRBV7-6 to TRBJ2-7; TRBD2 matches at 15 bases. The V gene end was trimmed by 5 bases and the J gene end by 3 bases; junction bases not matched to a gene: 2. Germline CDR1 is SGHVS and CDR2 is FNYEAQ. The CDR3 loop spans 15 amino acids. The CDR3: CASSAGLAGGYEQYF. The CDR3 coding sequence is TGTGCCAGCAGCGCGGGACTAGCGGGGGGCTACGAGCAGTACTTC.

This clone was detected a few times. V usage is TRBV19 and J usage is TRBJ2-1; 10 bases align to TRBD1. CDR1 is LNHDA and CDR2 is SQIVND in the germline V gene (reference sequence). With V trimmed by 5 bases and J by 4 bases, 8 bases remained unmatched. The CDR3 totals 16 residues. CDR3 region: CASSSRQGASYNEQFF. CDR3 coding DNA: TGTGCCAGTAGTTCTCGACAGGGGGCTAGTTACAATGAGCAGTTCTTC.

This sequence joins TRBV4-1 and TRBJ1-2; D uncertain. The CDR3 runs 16 residues. Per germline, CDR1 MGHRA and CDR2 YSYEKL. The germline V and J ends were trimmed by 0 bases and 2 bases, with 13 bases remaining between them. The CDR3 DNA reads as TGCGCCAGCAGCCAAGAAAGGCAGGTCCACAACTATGGCTACACCTTC. This translates into CASSQERQVHNYGYTF.

The CDR3 DNA follows: TGTGCCAGTAGAACCGACAGGGGGAGCTCTGGAAACACCATATATTTT. Protein: CASRTDRGSSGNTIYF. V gene TRBV19 combines with J gene TRBJ1-3, with TRBD1 matching 9 bases. The CDR3 is made up of 16 amino acids. The V gene end was trimmed by 6 bases and the J gene end by 0 bases; junction bases not matched to a gene: 6. In germline, CDR1 is LNHDA, CDR2 SQIVND (reference sequence). The whole variable domain, remainder taken from reference TRBV19 and TRBJ1-3, is DGGITQSPKYLFRKEGQNVTLSCEQNLNHDAMYWYRQDPGQGLRLIYYSQIVNDFQKGDIAEGYSVSREKKESFPLTVTSAQKNPTAFYLCASRTDRGSSGNTIYFGEGSWLTVV.

V is TRBV27 and J is TRBJ2-3; D gene uncertain. Looked up from germline, CDR1 is MNHEY and CDR2 is SMNVEV (reference sequence). This CDR3 comprises 13 residues. The germline V and J ends were trimmed by 11 bases and 2 bases, with 14 bases remaining between them. CDR3 residues: CAGGRTPTDTQYF. DNA of the CDR3: TGTGCCGGCGGAAGAACGCCCACAGATACGCAGTATTTT.

This clone was seen only once. This chain joins TRBV18 and TRBJ2-7; 16 positions match TRBD2. Germline trimming cut 3 bases from V and 6 bases from J; bases unmatched to any gene: 11. The CDR3 loop spans 18 amino acids. Germline V gene data show CDR1 as KGHSH and CDR2 as LQKENI. This CDR3 is CASSPRPGLAGGPPEQYF. The CDR3, as DNA: TGTGCCAGCTCACCCAGGCCGGGACTAGCGGGAGGGCCACCCGAGCAGTACTTC.

V gene TRBV11-1 combines with J gene TRBJ2-3; D gene uncertain. The CDR3 length is 12 residues. Germline loops: CDR1 SGHAT, CDR2 FQDESV (reference sequence). Trimming cost V 1 base and J 7 bases, with 6 bases left between them. The CDR3 region is CASSLVGYTQYF. CDR3 DNA sequence: TGTGCCAGCAGCTTAGTAGGATATACGCAGTATTTT. The whole variable domain, filled in from reference TRBV11-1 and TRBJ2-3, reads EAEVAQSPRYKITEKSQAVAFWCDPISGHATLYWYRQILGQGPELLVQFQDESVVDDSQLPKDRFSAERLKGVDSTLKIQPAELGDSAMYLCASSLVGYTQYFGPGTRLTVL.

This clone was seen once. This chain uses TRBV2 with TRBJ1-1, with D maybe TRBD1 (6 bases). V was shortened by 6 bases and J by 10 bases, with 15 bases between the two germline ends. The CDR3 loop spans 12 amino acids. Germline CDR1 and CDR2: SNHLY and FYNNEI. In DNA form, the CDR3 reads TGTGCCAGCAGCCAACAGGGAATGGGAGCTTTCTTT. It specifies CASSQQGMGAFF. Variable domain in full (rest from reference TRBV2 and TRBJ1-1): EPEVTQTPSHQVTQMGQEVILRCVPISNHLYFYWYRQILGQKVEFLVSFYNNEISEKSEIFDDQFSVERPDGSNFTLKIRSTKLEDSAMYFCASSQQGMGAFFGQGTRLTVV.

The J gene is TRBJ1-2, the V gene TRBV4-1; 8 nucleotides align to TRBD1. This CDR3 has 19 residues. Trimming cost V 4 bases and J 7 bases; bases outside gene matches: 23. Per the germline V gene, CDR1 is MGHRA and CDR2 is YSYEKL. The CDR3, as DNA: TGCGCCAGCAGCCCTGAATTCGGGACAGGAACCATCTTAAGTGGTGGCTACACCTTC. Translating gives CASSPEFGTGTILSGGYTF.

The rearrangement uses TRBV5-1 and TRBJ2-1, with TRBD2 matching over 10 bases. In germline, CDR1 is SGHRS, CDR2 YFSETQ. This CDR3 spans 15 amino acids. V gave up 3 bases and J gave up 3 bases; unmatched junction bases: 3. CDR3 residues: CASSSLAGGYNEQFF. In DNA, the CDR3 is TGCGCCAGCAGCTCATTAGCGGGGGGCTACAATGAGCAGTTCTTC.

This clone was detected a few times. This chain joins TRBV29-1 and TRBJ2-1; 8 positions agree with TRBD1. The CDR3 is made up of 13 amino acids. CDR1 SQVTM and CDR2 ANQGSEA come from the germline V gene. V was pared by 7 bases and J by 1 base, with 3 bases of the junction left unmatched. CDR3 in DNA: TGCAGCGGCAGGGACAGGTCCTACAATGAGCAGTTCTTC. Protein product: CSGRDRSYNEQFF.

The chain is built from TRBV28 and TRBJ1-2; 7 bases match TRBD1. CDR3 length: 17 amino acids. Losses at the gene ends were 3 bases for V and 8 bases for J; bases not matched to a gene: 18. Germline V gene lookup returns CDR1 MDHEN and CDR2 SYDVKM. The CDR3 region is CASSFSQGGRVSLGYTF. In DNA, the CDR3 is TGTGCCAGCAGTTTTTCTCAGGGGGGGCGCGTTTCCTTGGGCTACACCTTC.

The chain links TRBV7-9 to TRBJ1-2; 7 nucleotides agree with TRBD1. The V and J ends lost 1 base and 4 bases, in that order; junction bases with no gene match: 3. The germline V gene encodes CDR1 SEHNR and CDR2 FQNEAQ (reference sequence). The CDR3 totals 14 residues. The CDR3 DNA reads TGTGCCAGCAGCTTAGAACAGGGGAGCTATGGCTACACCTTC. It encodes CASSLEQGSYGYTF.

This sequence joins TRBV10-3 and TRBJ2-3; 7 nucleotides line up with TRBD1. Germline assignment: CDR1 ENHRY and CDR2 SYGVKD. J gave up 1 base and V 6 bases, and 4 bases lay outside the gene matches. The CDR3 runs 14 residues. The CDR3 spells CAISKGAGTDTQYF. In DNA, the CDR3 is TGTGCCATCAGCAAGGGGGCTGGCACAGATACGCAGTATTTT.

The chain is built from TRBV13 and TRBJ2-7; D may be TRBD1 (5 bases). CDR1 PRHDT and CDR2 FYEKMQ come from the germline V gene (reference sequence). Trimming removed 8 bases from V and 5 bases from J, with 16 bases in between. The CDR3 has 13 amino acids. The CDR3 DNA sequence: TGTGCCAGCGGGATTCCTGGCAGGGACGAGCAGTACTTC. Its translation is CASGIPGRDEQYF.

The rearrangement joins TRBV5-1 to TRBJ2-2; 9 bases match TRBD1. Trimming at V came to 7 bases and at J to 3 bases, leaving 7 bases not matched to a gene. The germline V gene encodes CDR1 SGHRS and CDR2 YFSETQ. The CDR3 totals 15 residues. The CDR3 bases are TGCGCCAGCTTCCCGGGACAGGGAGACACCGGGGAGCTGTTTTTT. The encoded protein is CASFPGQGDTGELFF.

CDR3 region: CASSPGSYEQYF. The DNA of the CDR3 is TGTGCCAGCAGCCCCGGATCCTACGAGCAGTACTTC. This chain connects TRBV27 to TRBJ2-7; no clear D gene. The CDR3 has 12 amino acids. The V and J ends lost 6 bases and 1 base respectively, with 7 bases between them. Germline V gene sequence: CDR1 MNHEY, CDR2 SMNVEV (reference sequence).

The chain recombines TRBV27 with TRBJ1-1; TRBD1 agrees at 9 bases. With 0 bases clipped from V and 0 bases from J, the junction kept 2 bases outside the gene matches. The CDR3 totals 16 residues. In germline, CDR1 is MNHEY, CDR2 SMNVEV (reference sequence). The CDR3 region has the DNA TGTGCCAGCAGTTTATCCGGACAGGGGATGAACACTGAAGCTTTCTTT. Encoded protein: CASSLSGQGMNTEAFF.